Presented here are 9 T cell receptor beta chains from one specimen sequenced in a study of OX40 agonist ivuxolimab in advanced cancers. Here immunoSEQ multiplex PCR was the method, and the copy in TCRdb shows in-frame clones only, minus some. The data contain roughly 10,000 clones, 66% of them singletons. This specimen consisted of CD4+ or CD8+ T cells sorted from blood, obtained in a trial of the OX40 agonist ivuxolimab. The receptors were sampled from an adult with an advanced solid tumor such as melanoma, head and neck, liver or kidney cancer.

This chain connects TRBV9 to TRBJ2-1; D may match TRBD1 or TRBD2 (6 bases each). CDR3 length equals 15 residues. Per the germline V gene, CDR1 is SGDLS and CDR2 is YYNGEE. Trimming removed 3 bases from V and 1 base from J, with 11 bases in between. CDR3 protein: CASSAPGASYNEQFF. In DNA form, the CDR3 reads TGTGCCAGCAGCGCCCCGGGGGCTTCCTACAATGAGCAGTTCTTC.

This clone has more than one count but fewer than ten. The V call is TRBV10-2, the J call TRBJ2-3; 7 positions agree with TRBD1. With 10 bases clipped from V and 2 bases from J, the junction kept 9 bases outside the gene matches. Germline loops: CDR1 WSHSY, CDR2 SAAADI. This CDR3 region has 14 residues. The CDR3 loop is CATQGVSTTDTQYF. CDR3 nucleotides: TGCGCCACCCAGGGGGTCTCTACCACAGATACGCAGTATTTT.

This clone was picked up one time. Distinct nucleotide sequences in the sample also encode this CDR3. The V and J genes are TRBV28 and TRBJ2-4; D may be TRBD1 (6 bases). The CDR3 length is 16 residues. Deletions cut 4 bases from V and 0 bases from J, with 13 bases between. Germline-derived CDR1 and CDR2 are MDHEN and SYDVKM. This chain's CDR3 is CASSSPDRLAKNIQYF. The CDR3 DNA reads as TGTGCCAGCAGTTCCCCGGACAGACTAGCCAAAAACATTCAGTACTTC.

This chain connects TRBV6-5 to TRBJ1-6, with 7 bases lining up with TRBD1. The germline CDR1 and CDR2 sequences are MNHEY and SVGAGI. The CDR3 is 13 residues long. The ends lost 5 bases at V and 10 bases at J; junction bases unmatched: 5. As DNA, the CDR3 is TGTGCCAGCAGTAACAGGGGATACTCACCCCTCCACTTT. This translates into CASSNRGYSPLHF.

The chain uses TRBV27 and TRBJ2-3, with D tentatively TRBD2 (5 bases). The CDR3 is 15 amino acids. Trimming shortened V by 5 bases and J by 0 bases, and 12 bases separated the two germline ends. Germline V gives CDR1 MNHEY, CDR2 SMNVEV (reference sequence). In nucleotides, the CDR3 is TGTGCCAGCAGTCCGCGGGTAGCGAGCACAGATACGCAGTATTTT. This codes for CASSPRVASTDTQYF.

The chain recombines TRBV27 with TRBJ1-3; D gene unclear. This CDR3 contains 15 residues. V lost 0 bases and J 0 bases, leaving 6 bases between the germline ends. Germline CDR1 reads MNHEY; CDR2 reads SMNVEV (reference sequence). The CDR3 DNA follows: TGTGCCAGCAGTTTATCGTCGAGCTCTGGAAACACCATATATTTT. Its translation is CASSLSSSSGNTIYF.

This clone is judged medium-sized. The chain joins TRBV7-8 to TRBJ1-3; no clear D gene. Germline V lookup: CDR1 SGHVS, CDR2 FQNEAQ. The V end lost 5 bases, the J end lost 4 bases, and 6 bases lay between the germline ends. This CDR3 is built from 12 residues. CDR3 residues: CASSPQGNTIYF. CDR3 sequence (DNA): TGTGCCAGCAGCCCACAAGGAAACACCATATATTTT.

The CDR3 region has the DNA TGTGCCAGCAGATGGACAGGGGATCAGCCCCAGCATTTT. This codes for CASRWTGDQPQHF. The chain employs TRBV10-3 and TRBJ1-5; 9 bases map to TRBD1. V trimming: 10 bases; J trimming: 5 bases; junction bases outside the gene matches: 6. In germline, CDR1 is ENHRY, CDR2 SYGVKD. The CDR3 is 13 amino acids.

V usage is TRBV2 and J usage is TRBJ2-7, with D unclear. Germline V gene lookup returns CDR1 SNHLY and CDR2 FYNNEI. With 3 bases removed from V and 2 bases from J, the gap between germline ends came to 5 bases. The CDR3 contains 12 residues. The CDR3 nucleotides are TGTGCCAGCAGTGACTTCCCCTACGAGCAGTACTTC. This codes for CASSDFPYEQYF.